This is a list of T cell receptor beta chains from one sample in a study of OX40 agonist ivuxolimab in advanced cancers. The repertoire was sequenced with immunoSEQ multiplex PCR; TCRdb's copy has only in-frame clones and lacks some. Altogether 8,500 to 11,000 clones are present, more than 60% being singletons, with the ten largest covering 30%. The starting material was CD4+ or CD8+ T cells sorted from blood, obtained in a trial of the OX40 agonist ivuxolimab. The origin of the receptors is an adult with an advanced solid tumor such as melanoma, head and neck, liver or kidney cancer. CDR3s include the opening cysteine and the closing phenylalanine or tryptophan. D genes are given only for firm matches. Rows give clone size only sometimes, using once, few, many, or a class for an expanded clone.

>TRBJ2-1|NA|TRBV5-6|NA
CASSLLESNEQFF
TGTGCCAGCAGCTTGCTGGAAAGCAATGAGCAGTTCTTC
>TRBJ2-7|NA|TRBV5-6|NA
CASSFGRAMQYF
TGTGCCAGCAGCTTCGGTAGGGCCATGCAGTACTTC
>TRBJ1-4|NA|TRBV6-1|NA
CASSEAPGRGYEKLFF
TGTGCCAGCAGTGAGGCTCCGGGCAGGGGTTACGAAAAACTGTTTTTT
>TRBJ1-1|NA|TRBV11-2|NA
CASSLDPGNTEAFF
TGTGCCAGCAGCTTAGATCCGGGGAACACTGAAGCTTTCTTT
>TRBJ2-1|NA|TRBV2|once
CASSALSHEQFF
TGTGCCAGCAGTGCCCTGAGCCATGAGCAGTTCTTC
>TRBJ1-2|NA|TRBV6-5|NA
CASSSRPDRHYGYTF
TGTGCCAGCAGTTCCCGGCCCGACCGTCACTATGGCTACACCTTC
>TRBJ2-2|TRBD2|TRBV6-4|NA
CASSSGRDTGELFF
TGTGCCAGCAGTAGCGGGAGGGACACCGGGGAGCTGTTTTTT
>TRBJ2-5|NA|TRBV25-1|few
CASSVRGGEETQYF
TGTGCCAGCAGTGTCAGGGGAGGGGAAGAGACCCAGTACTTC
>TRBJ2-1|NA|TRBV7-9|NA
CASSLMGDDEQFF
TGTGCCAGCAGCTTAATGGGTGACGATGAGCAGTTCTTC
>TRBJ2-7|NA|TRBV5-6|NA
CASSLPTQSYEQYF
TGTGCCAGCAGCTTACCGACACAATCCTACGAGCAGTACTTC
>TRBJ2-7|TRBD1|TRBV7-6|NA
CASSSPGTGVSYEQYF
TGTGCCAGCAGCTCCCCCGGGACAGGGGTGTCCTACGAGCAGTACTTC
>TRBJ1-1|NA|TRBV28|NA
CASSPLVRGHTEAFF
TGTGCCAGCAGTCCCCTGGTCCGGGGACACACTGAAGCTTTCTTT
>TRBJ2-7|NA|TRBV6-5|NA
CASSYSGGTEQYF
TGTGCCAGCAGTTACTCAGGCGGGACCGAGCAGTACTTC
>TRBJ1-2|NA|TRBV21-1|once
CASSKRPVDRQSYGYTF
TGTGCCAGCAGCAAACGTCCTGTAGATCGACAGTCCTATGGCTACACCTTC
>TRBJ1-6|TRBD1|TRBV15|NA
CATSTNRGVNPLHF
TGTGCCACCAGCACCAACAGGGGTGTTAACCCCCTCCACTTT
>TRBJ1-1|NA|TRBV30|NA
CAWSAVGTEAFF
TGTGCCTGGAGCGCCGTGGGCACTGAAGCTTTCTTT
>TRBJ2-3|NA|TRBV6-5|NA
CASSYGHNTQYF
TGTGCCAGCAGTTACGGTCACAATACGCAGTATTTT
>TRBJ2-3|TRBD1|TRBV5-4|NA
CASSFGQGRDTQYF
TGTGCCAGCAGTTTCGGACAGGGAAGAGATACGCAGTATTTT
>TRBJ2-7|TRBD1|TRBV5-1|NA
CASSLGQGANDEQYF
TGCGCCAGCAGCTTGGGACAGGGGGCTAACGACGAGCAGTACTTC
>TRBJ2-7|NA|TRBV6-5|NA
CASRYGQGGDEQYF
TGTGCCAGCAGATACGGACAGGGAGGGGACGAGCAGTACTTC
>TRBJ1-1|NA|TRBV5-6|NA
CASSLVRTIGTEAFF
TGTGCCAGCAGCTTGGTGAGGACAATTGGCACTGAAGCTTTCTTT
>TRBJ2-3|NA|TRBV21-1|NA
CASSKGRRCGLRTDTQYF
TGTGCCAGCAGCAAAGGGAGGCGTTGCGGTTTACGCACAGATACGCAGTATTTT
>TRBJ1-1|NA|TRBV7-6|few
CASSSGVGNTEAFF
TGTGCCAGCAGCTCAGGGGTGGGGAACACTGAAGCTTTCTTT
>TRBJ2-1|TRBD1|TRBV9|NA
CASTPRGTDIYNEQFF
TGTGCCAGCACACCTAGGGGGACAGACATTTACAATGAGCAGTTCTTC
>TRBJ2-6|NA|TRBV28|NA
CASGSASSSSGANVLTF
TGTGCCAGCGGATCCGCGTCGTCCTCCTCTGGGGCCAACGTCCTGACTTTC
>TRBJ2-3|NA|TRBV4-2|NA
CASSQEVAAGSTDTQYF
TGTGCCAGCAGCCAAGAGGTGGCTGCGGGAAGCACGGATACGCAGTATTTT
>TRBJ2-2|NA|TRBV5-1|NA
CASSSRTNTGELFF
TGCGCCAGCAGCTCCCGGACGAACACCGGGGAGCTGTTTTTT
>TRBJ2-1|TRBD1|TRBV30|once
CAWSGDRYLNEQFF
TGTGCCTGGAGTGGGGACAGGTATTTGAATGAGCAGTTCTTC
>TRBJ2-7|NA|TRBV6-5|NA
CASSYTGSSDEQYF
TGTGCCAGCAGTTACACGGGGTCTAGCGACGAGCAGTACTTC
>TRBJ2-1|TRBD2|TRBV7-9|NA
CASSPESEQGTTSYNEQFF
TGTGCCAGCAGTCCTGAAAGTGAGCAAGGGACTACCTCCTACAATGAGCAGTTCTTC
>TRBJ1-5|NA|TRBV27|once
CASSPLPGGGNQPQHF
TGTGCCAGCAGTCCACTCCCGGGGGGAGGCAATCAGCCCCAGCATTTT
>TRBJ2-7|NA|TRBV6-1|NA
CASSEAAHSDEQYF
TGTGCCAGCAGTGAAGCGGCCCATTCTGACGAGCAGTACTTC
>TRBJ1-1|NA|TRBV5-6|NA
CASSLGENTEAFF
TGTGCCAGCAGCTTGGGGGAGAACACTGAAGCTTTCTTT
>TRBJ2-7|NA|TRBV27|NA
CASSFGGGQYF
TGTGCCAGCAGTTTTGGAGGGGGGCAGTACTTC
>TRBJ2-2|NA|TRBV2|NA
CASSRDSGELFF
TGTGCCAGCAGCAGGGATTCCGGGGAGCTGTTTTTT
>TRBJ2-1|NA|TRBV9|NA
CASSVDGADGEQFF
TGTGCCAGCAGCGTAGATGGAGCAGATGGTGAGCAGTTCTTC
>TRBJ1-2|NA|TRBV28|NA
CASRPVDAGTDGYTF
TGTGCCAGCAGACCCGTAGATGCAGGGACTGATGGCTACACCTTC
>TRBJ2-7|NA|TRBV6-1|NA
CASSEGAGQAYEQYF
TGTGCCAGCAGTGAAGGGGCGGGGCAGGCCTACGAGCAGTACTTC
>TRBJ2-7|TRBD2|TRBV2|NA
CASRGTSGRGEQYF
TGTGCCAGCAGGGGGACTAGCGGGAGAGGCGAGCAGTACTTC
>TRBJ2-7|NA|TRBV27|NA
CASSLWGLGSYEQYF
TGTGCCAGCAGTTTATGGGGTTTGGGGTCCTACGAGCAGTACTTC
>TRBJ2-1|TRBD2|TRBV28|NA
CASSSSPAGGSYNEQFF
TGTGCCAGCAGTTCGTCCCCAGCGGGAGGTTCGTACAATGAGCAGTTCTTC
>TRBJ1-4|TRBD1|TRBV7-9|hyperexpanded
CASSWGRQGPFF
TGTGCCAGCAGCTGGGGACGACAGGGTCCGTTTTTT
>TRBJ2-1|NA|TRBV6-6|NA
CASSPRDFSYNEQFF
TGTGCCAGCAGTCCCCGGGACTTCTCCTACAATGAGCAGTTCTTC
>TRBJ1-1|NA|TRBV29-1|NA
CSVEGIGNTEAFF
TGCAGCGTTGAAGGGATTGGGAACACTGAAGCTTTCTTT
>TRBJ2-2|NA|TRBV27|once
CASKDFDGNTGELFF
TGTGCCAGCAAAGATTTTGACGGGAACACCGGGGAGCTGTTTTTT
>TRBJ2-1|TRBD2|TRBV28|NA
CASSFLKGGSDEQFF
TGTGCCAGCAGTTTCCTCAAAGGCGGGAGCGATGAGCAGTTCTTC